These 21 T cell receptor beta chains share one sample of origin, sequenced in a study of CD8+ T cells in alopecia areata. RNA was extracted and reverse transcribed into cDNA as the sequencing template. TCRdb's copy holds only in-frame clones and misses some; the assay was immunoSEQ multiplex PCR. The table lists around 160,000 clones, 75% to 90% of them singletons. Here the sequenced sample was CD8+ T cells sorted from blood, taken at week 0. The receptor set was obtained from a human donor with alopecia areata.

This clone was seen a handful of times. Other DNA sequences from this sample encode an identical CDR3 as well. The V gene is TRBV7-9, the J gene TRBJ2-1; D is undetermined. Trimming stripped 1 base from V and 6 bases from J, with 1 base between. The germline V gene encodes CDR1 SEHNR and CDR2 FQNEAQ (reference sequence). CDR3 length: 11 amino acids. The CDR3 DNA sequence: TGTGCCAGCAGCTTAGGCAATGAGCAGTTCTTC. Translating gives CASSLGNEQFF.

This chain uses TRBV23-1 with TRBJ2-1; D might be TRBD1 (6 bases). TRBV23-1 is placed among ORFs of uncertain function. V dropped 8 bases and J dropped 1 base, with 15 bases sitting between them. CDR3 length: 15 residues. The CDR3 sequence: CASCNRVRSYNEQFF. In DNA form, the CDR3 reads TGCGCCAGCTGTAACAGGGTAAGGTCCTACAATGAGCAGTTCTTC.

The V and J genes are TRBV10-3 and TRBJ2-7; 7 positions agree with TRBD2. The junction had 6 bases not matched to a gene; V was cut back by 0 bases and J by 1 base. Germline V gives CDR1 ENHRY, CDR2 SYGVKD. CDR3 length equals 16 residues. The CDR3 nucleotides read TGTGCCATCAGTGAGTCCCAGCTAGCGGAGTCCTACGAGCAGTACTTC. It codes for CAISESQLAESYEQYF.

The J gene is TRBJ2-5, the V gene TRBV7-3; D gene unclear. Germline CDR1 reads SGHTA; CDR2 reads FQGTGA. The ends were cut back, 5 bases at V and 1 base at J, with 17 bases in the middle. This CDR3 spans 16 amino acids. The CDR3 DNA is TGTGCCAGCAGCGGCGCGAAGATGCCCACCCAAGAGACCCAGTACTTC. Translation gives CASSGAKMPTQETQYF.

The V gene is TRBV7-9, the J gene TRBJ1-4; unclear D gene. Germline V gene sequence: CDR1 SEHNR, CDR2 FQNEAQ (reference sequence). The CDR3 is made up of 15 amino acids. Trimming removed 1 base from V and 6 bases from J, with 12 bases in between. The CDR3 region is CASSLVGFGDEKLFF. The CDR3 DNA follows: TGTGCCAGCAGCTTAGTAGGGTTCGGGGATGAAAAACTGTTTTTT. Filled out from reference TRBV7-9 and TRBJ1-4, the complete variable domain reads DTGVSQNPRHKITKRGQNVTFRCDPISEHNRLYWYRQTLGQGPEFLTYFQNEAQLEKSRLLSDRFSAERPKGSFSTLEIQRTEQGDSAMYLCASSLVGFGDEKLFFGSGTQLSVL.

The CDR3 nucleotides are TGTGCCAGCAGCTTGGTTAACAATGAGCAGTTCTTC. Protein product: CASSLVNNEQFF. This chain uses TRBV7-9 with TRBJ2-1; D gene unclear. This CDR3 has 12 residues. The germline V gene has CDR1 SEHNR and CDR2 FQNEAQ (reference sequence). V lost 3 bases and J 5 bases, leaving 5 bases between the germline ends.

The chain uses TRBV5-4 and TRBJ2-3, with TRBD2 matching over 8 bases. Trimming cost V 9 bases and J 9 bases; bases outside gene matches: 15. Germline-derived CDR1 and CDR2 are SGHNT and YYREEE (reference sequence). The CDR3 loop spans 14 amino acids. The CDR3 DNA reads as TGTGCCACCTCATCGCGGGGGGACGTACTCACGCAGTATTTT. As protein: CATSSRGDVLTQYF.

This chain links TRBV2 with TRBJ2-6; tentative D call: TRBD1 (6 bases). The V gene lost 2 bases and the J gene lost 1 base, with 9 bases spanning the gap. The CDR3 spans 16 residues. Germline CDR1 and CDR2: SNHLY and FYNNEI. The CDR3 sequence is CASSERDISGANVLTF. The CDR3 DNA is TGTGCCAGCAGTGAACGGGACATTTCTGGGGCCAACGTCCTGACTTTC.

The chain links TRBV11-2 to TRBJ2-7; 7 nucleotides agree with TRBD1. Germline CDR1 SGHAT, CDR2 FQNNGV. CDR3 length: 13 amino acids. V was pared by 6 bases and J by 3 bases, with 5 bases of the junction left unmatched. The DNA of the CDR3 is TGTGCCAGCAGTAGACAGGGCTACTACGAGCAGTACTTC. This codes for CASSRQGYYEQYF.

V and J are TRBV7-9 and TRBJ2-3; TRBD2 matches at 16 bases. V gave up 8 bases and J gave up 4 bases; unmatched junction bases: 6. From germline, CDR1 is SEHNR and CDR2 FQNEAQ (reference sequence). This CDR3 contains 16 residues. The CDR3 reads CASSGTSGGAADTQYF. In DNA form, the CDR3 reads TGTGCCAGCTCTGGGACTAGCGGGGGGGCCGCAGATACGCAGTATTTT. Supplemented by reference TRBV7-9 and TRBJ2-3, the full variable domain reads DTGVSQNPRHKITKRGQNVTFRCDPISEHNRLYWYRQTLGQGPEFLTYFQNEAQLEKSRLLSDRFSAERPKGSFSTLEIQRTEQGDSAMYLCASSGTSGGAADTQYFGPGTRLTVL.

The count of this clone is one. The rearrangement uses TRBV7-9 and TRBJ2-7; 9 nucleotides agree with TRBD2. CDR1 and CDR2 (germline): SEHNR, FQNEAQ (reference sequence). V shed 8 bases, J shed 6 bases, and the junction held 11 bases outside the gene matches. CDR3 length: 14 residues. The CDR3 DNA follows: TGTGCCAGCGTCCCCCGCGGGGGGGGGCTCGAGCAGTACTTC. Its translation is CASVPRGGGLEQYF.

The DNA of the CDR3 is TGTGCCAGCAGCGAGGGGACCGGGGATACGCAGTATTTT. This encodes CASSEGTGDTQYF. The chain joins TRBV7-8 to TRBJ2-3; D possibly uses TRBD1 or TRBD2 (5 bases each). Trimming took off 5 bases at V and 6 bases at J, with 12 bases between the two ends. The CDR3 runs to 13 residues. In germline, CDR1 is SGHVS, CDR2 FQNEAQ.

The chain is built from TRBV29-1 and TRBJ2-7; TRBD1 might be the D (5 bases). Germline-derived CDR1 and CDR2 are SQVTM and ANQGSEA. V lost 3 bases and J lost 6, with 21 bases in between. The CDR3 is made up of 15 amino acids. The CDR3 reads CSVDGPKDSTGEQYF. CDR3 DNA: TGCAGCGTTGACGGCCCGAAAGACAGTACCGGCGAGCAGTACTTC.

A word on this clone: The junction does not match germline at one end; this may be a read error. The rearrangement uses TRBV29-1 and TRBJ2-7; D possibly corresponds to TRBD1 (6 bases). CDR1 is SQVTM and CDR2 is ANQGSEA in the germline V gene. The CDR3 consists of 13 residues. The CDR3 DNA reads TGCAGCGTTGAACCACTCGGACAGCCAGGCACCCAATTC. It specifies CSVEPLGQPGTQF.

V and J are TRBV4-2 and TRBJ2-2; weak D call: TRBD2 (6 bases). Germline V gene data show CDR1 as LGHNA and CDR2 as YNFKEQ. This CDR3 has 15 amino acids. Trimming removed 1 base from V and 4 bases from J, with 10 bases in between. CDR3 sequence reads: CASSQAGVTTGELFF. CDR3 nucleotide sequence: TGTGCCAGCAGCCAAGCGGGGGTCACCACCGGGGAGCTGTTTTTT.

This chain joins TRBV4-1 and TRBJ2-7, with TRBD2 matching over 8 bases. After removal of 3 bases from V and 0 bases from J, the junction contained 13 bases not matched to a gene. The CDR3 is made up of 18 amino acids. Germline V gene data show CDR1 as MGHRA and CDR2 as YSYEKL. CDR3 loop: CASSHVLAGFKSSYEQYF. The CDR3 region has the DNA TGCGCCAGCAGCCACGTCCTAGCGGGTTTTAAAAGCTCCTACGAGCAGTACTTC.

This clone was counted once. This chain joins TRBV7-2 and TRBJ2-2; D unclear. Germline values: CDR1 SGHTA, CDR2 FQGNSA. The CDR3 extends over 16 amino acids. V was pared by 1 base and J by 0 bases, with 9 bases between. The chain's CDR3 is CASSLDSPANTGELFF. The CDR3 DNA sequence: TGTGCCAGCAGCTTAGATAGCCCCGCGAACACCGGGGAGCTGTTTTTT.

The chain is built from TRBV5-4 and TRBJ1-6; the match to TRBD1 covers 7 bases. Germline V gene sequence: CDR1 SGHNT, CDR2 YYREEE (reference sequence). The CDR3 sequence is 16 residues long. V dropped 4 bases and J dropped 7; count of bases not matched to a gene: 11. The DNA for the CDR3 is TGTGCCAGCAGCGTGGGTTTAGGGGGCGCGAATTCACCCCTCCACTTT. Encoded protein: CASSVGLGGANSPLHF.

CDR3 nucleotides: TGCAGCGTTTCAGACAGGCTGAAGGGGGCCAACGTCCTGACTTTC. Protein: CSVSDRLKGANVLTF. The V gene is TRBV29-1, the J gene TRBJ2-6; a weak D match, TRBD1 (6 bases). Germline CDR1 and CDR2: SQVTM and ANQGSEA. The germline V and J ends were trimmed by 5 bases and 4 bases, with 15 bases remaining between them. The CDR3 runs 15 residues.

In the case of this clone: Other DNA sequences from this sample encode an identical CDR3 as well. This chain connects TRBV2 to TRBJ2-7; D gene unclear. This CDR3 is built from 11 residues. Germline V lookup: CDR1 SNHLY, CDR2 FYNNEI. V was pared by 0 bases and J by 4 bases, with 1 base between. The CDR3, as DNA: TGTGCCAGCAGTGAAGCGTACGAGCAGTACTTC. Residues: CASSEAYEQYF.

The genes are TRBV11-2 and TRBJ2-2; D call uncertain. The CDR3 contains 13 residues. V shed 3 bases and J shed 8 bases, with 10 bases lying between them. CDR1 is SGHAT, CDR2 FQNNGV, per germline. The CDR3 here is CASSFSPTGELFF. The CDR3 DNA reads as TGTGCCAGCAGCTTCTCCCCGACAGGGGAGCTGTTTTTT.